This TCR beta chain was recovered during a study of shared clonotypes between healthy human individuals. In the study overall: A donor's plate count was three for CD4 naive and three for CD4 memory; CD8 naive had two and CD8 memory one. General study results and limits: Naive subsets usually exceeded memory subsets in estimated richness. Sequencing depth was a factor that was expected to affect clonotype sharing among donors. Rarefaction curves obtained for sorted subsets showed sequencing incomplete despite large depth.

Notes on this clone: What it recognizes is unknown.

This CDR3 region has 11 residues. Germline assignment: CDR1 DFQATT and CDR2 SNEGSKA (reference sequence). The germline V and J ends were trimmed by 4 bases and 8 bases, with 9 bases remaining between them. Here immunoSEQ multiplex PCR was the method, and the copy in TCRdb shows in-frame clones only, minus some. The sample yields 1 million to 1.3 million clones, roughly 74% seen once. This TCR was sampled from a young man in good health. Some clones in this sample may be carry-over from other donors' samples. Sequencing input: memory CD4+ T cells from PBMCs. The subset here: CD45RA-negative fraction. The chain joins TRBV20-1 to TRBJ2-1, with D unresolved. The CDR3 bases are TGCAGTGCTACCCCCAGGCATGAGCAGTTCTTC. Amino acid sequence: CSATPRHEQFF.